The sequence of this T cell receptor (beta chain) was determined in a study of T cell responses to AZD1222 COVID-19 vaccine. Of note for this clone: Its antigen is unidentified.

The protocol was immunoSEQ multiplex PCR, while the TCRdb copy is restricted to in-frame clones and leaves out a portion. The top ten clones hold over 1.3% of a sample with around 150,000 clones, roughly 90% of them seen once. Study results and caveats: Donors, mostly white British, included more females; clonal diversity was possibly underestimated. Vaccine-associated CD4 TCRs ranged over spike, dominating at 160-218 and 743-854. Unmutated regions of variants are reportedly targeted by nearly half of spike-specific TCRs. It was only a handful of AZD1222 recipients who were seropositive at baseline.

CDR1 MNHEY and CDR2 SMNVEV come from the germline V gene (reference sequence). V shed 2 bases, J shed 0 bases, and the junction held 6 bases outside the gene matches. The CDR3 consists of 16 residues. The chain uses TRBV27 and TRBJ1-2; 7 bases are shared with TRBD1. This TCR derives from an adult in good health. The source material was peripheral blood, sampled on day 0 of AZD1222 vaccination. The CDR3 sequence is CASSLHRGSPNYGYTF. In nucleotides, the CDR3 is TGTGCCAGCAGTTTACACAGGGGATCCCCTAACTATGGCTACACCTTC.